This TCR beta chain derives from a study of shared clonotypes between healthy human individuals. Sequencing used immunoSEQ multiplex PCR; TCRdb keeps in-frame clones, though not all of them. This sample has about 750,000 clones, with 92% found just once. Naive CD8 cells lacked CD45RO and underwent positive selection for CCR7, leaving out terminally differentiated effector memory CD45RA+ cells. The CDR3 covers 13 residues. V trimming: 2 bases; J trimming: 6 bases; junction bases outside the gene matches: 4. Per the germline V gene, CDR1 is SGHDT and CDR2 is YYEEEE. The source of this sequence is a man younger than 40 in good health. The chain couples TRBV5-6 to TRBJ2-7, with 8 bases matching TRBD1. Sequencing used naive CD8+ T cells sorted from blood. The CDR3 is CASSFGQGTEQYF. The DNA for the CDR3 is TGTGCCAGCAGCTTCGGACAGGGTACCGAGCAGTACTTC.